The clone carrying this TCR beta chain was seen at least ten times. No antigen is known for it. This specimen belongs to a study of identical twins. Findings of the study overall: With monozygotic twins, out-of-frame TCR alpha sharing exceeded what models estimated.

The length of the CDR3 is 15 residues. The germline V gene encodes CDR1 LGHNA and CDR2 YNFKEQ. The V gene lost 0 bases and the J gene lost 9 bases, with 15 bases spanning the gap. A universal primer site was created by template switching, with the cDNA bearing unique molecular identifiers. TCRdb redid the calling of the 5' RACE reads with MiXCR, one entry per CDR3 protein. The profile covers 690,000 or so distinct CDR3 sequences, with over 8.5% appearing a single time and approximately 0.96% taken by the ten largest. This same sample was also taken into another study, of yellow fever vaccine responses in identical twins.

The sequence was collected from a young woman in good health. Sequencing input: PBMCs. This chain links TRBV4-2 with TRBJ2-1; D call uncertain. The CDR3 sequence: CASSQESSSTREQFF. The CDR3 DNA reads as TGTGCCAGCAGCCAAGAATCCAGCAGTACACGTGAGCAGTTCTTC.